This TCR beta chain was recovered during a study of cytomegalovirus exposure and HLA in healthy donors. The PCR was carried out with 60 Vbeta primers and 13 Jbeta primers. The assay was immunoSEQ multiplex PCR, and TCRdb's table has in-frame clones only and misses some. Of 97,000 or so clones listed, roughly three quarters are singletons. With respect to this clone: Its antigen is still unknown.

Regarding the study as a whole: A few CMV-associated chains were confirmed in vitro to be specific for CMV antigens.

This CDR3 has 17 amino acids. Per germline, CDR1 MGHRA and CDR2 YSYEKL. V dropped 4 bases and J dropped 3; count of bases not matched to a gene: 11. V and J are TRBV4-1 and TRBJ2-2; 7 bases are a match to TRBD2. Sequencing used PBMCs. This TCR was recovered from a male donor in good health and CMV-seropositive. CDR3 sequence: CASSPTQAGGDTGELFF. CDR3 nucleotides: TGCGCCAGCAGCCCAACTCAGGCTGGGGGGGACACCGGGGAGCTGTTTTTT.